Presented here are 28 T cell receptor beta chains from one specimen sequenced in a study of T cell repertoires in cytomegalovirus infection. One entry per CDR3 protein results from TCRdb running MiXCR on the reads. The repertoire holds 200,000 to 300,000 distinct CDR3 sequences, with 9% to 15% as singletons. Sequencing was done on a sample of PBMCs. These receptors originate from a human donor in good health (CMV status not recorded). Some clones in this sample may be carry-over from other donors' samples.

This clonotype was detected many times. The chain employs TRBV7-3 and TRBJ2-1; D not resolved. Germline loops: CDR1 SGHTA, CDR2 FQGTGA. CDR3 length equals 13 residues. V shed 0 bases and J shed 7 bases, with 7 bases lying between them. The CDR3 reads CASSLTVGNEQFF. The DNA of the CDR3 is TGTGCCAGCAGCTTAACGGTGGGGAATGAGCAGTTCTTC.

The chain employs TRBV29-1 and TRBJ2-5; the match to TRBD2 covers 9 bases. In germline, CDR1 is SQVTM, CDR2 ANQGSEA. This CDR3 spans 12 amino acids. The trim removed 4 bases at V and 5 bases at J, leaving 2 bases unmatched. The CDR3 nucleotides are TGCAGCGTTGTAGGGACTAGCGAGACCCAGTACTTC. Encoded protein: CSVVGTSETQYF. Filled out from reference TRBV29-1 and TRBJ2-5, the complete variable domain reads SAVISQKPSRDICQRGTSLTIQCQVDSQVTMMFWYRQQPGQSLTLIATANQGSEATYESGFVIDKFPISRPNLTFSTLTVSNMSPEDSSIYLCSVVGTSETQYFGPGTRLLVL.

This clonotype was picked up many times. This sequence joins TRBV24-1 and TRBJ2-7; D is uncertain. This CDR3 spans 11 amino acids. Trimming took off 4 bases at V and 2 bases at J, with 2 bases between the two ends. From germline, CDR1 is KGHDR and CDR2 SFDVKD. The CDR3 sequence is CATSDPYEQYF. The CDR3 DNA reads TGTGCCACCAGTGACCCCTACGAGCAGTACTTC.

The chain couples TRBV6-2 or TRBV6-3 to TRBJ2-1; 11 nucleotides agree with TRBD2. Trimming at V came to 10 bases and at J to 4 bases, leaving 12 bases not matched to a gene. Germline V gives CDR1 MNHEY, CDR2 SVGEGT. The CDR3 has 16 amino acids. The CDR3 nucleotides read TGTGCCACCTTGAGTGCACGACTAGCGGGATACAATGAGCAGTTCTTC. Protein sequence: CATLSARLAGYNEQFF.

V and J are TRBV7-2 and TRBJ2-5; 8 nucleotides agree with TRBD2. CDR3 length: 14 amino acids. The V gene end was trimmed by 6 bases and the J gene end by 5 bases; junction bases not matched to a gene: 8. The germline gives CDR1 SGHTA, CDR2 FQGNSA. Written as DNA, the CDR3 is TGTGCCAGCAGTCGGGGGGGGGGGGGGGAGACCCAGTACTTC. It is translated as CASSRGGGGETQYF. The whole variable domain, remainder taken from reference TRBV7-2 and TRBJ2-5, is GAGVSQSPSNKVTEKGKDVELRCDPISGHTALYWYRQSLGQGLEFLIYFQGNSAPDKSGLPSDRFSAERTGGSVSTLTIQRTQQEDSAVYLCASSRGGGGETQYFGPGTRLLVL.

The V gene is TRBV20-1, the J gene TRBJ2-7, with TRBD1 matching 10 bases. With 0 bases clipped from V and 6 bases from J, the junction kept 8 bases outside the gene matches. The CDR3 is made up of 15 amino acids. The germline CDR1 and CDR2 sequences are DFQATT and SNEGSKA (reference sequence). CDR3: CSARDTGQGLIEQYF. The CDR3, as DNA: TGCAGTGCTAGAGATACGGGACAGGGGTTGATCGAGCAGTACTTC.

Many counts were recorded for this clonotype. The chain couples TRBV7-2 to TRBJ2-1, with TRBD2 identical over 8 bases. V shed 6 bases, J shed 2 bases, and the junction held 6 bases outside the gene matches. The CDR3 consists of 15 residues. Germline CDR1 SGHTA, CDR2 FQGNSA. This chain's CDR3 is CASSPSGGAYNEQFF. CDR3 in DNA: TGTGCCAGCAGTCCAAGCGGGGGCGCCTACAATGAGCAGTTCTTC.

This clonotype was seen many times. The chain couples TRBV12-3 or TRBV12-4 to TRBJ1-1; 8 positions agree with TRBD1. After removal of 7 bases from V and 1 base from J, the junction contained 8 bases not matched to a gene. The CDR3 runs 15 residues. CDR3 nucleotides: TGTGCCAGCACCTCCGGACAGGGTACGAACACTGAAGCTTTCTTT. Its translation: CASTSGQGTNTEAFF.

In this sample, this clonotype turned up many times. This chain joins TRBV7-6 and TRBJ2-2; 10 bases align to TRBD2. V was pared by 5 bases and J by 7 bases, with 10 bases of the junction left unmatched. Germline CDR1 reads SGHVS; CDR2 reads FNYEAQ. The CDR3 loop spans 16 amino acids. CDR3 residues: CASSRGLANWGGELFF. Written as DNA, the CDR3 is TGTGCCAGCAGCCGGGGACTAGCGAACTGGGGCGGGGAGCTGTTTTTT.

The V and J genes are TRBV6-2 or TRBV6-3 and TRBJ2-5, with 10 bases lining up with TRBD1. This CDR3 is 16 amino acids long. Trimming took 0 bases from V and 2 from J; bases not matched to a gene: 3. The germline CDR1 and CDR2 sequences are MNHEY and SVGEGT. CDR3 nucleotide sequence: TGTGCCAGCAGTTACTCCGGGACAGGGGCTCAAGAGACCCAGTACTTC. Translated: CASSYSGTGAQETQYF.

The table lists this clonotype with many counts. The chain employs TRBV4-1 and TRBJ1-5; D is perhaps TRBD1 (5 bases). Germline CDR1 and CDR2: MGHRA and YSYEKL. CDR3 length: 15 residues. V dropped 3 bases and J dropped 7 bases, with 16 bases sitting between them. CDR3 nucleotide sequence: TGCGCCAGCAGCCATATATCCGGGGGGGACCAGCCCCAGCATTTT. Translating gives CASSHISGGDQPQHF.

The J gene is TRBJ1-5, the V gene TRBV7-2; D unclear. This CDR3 comprises 14 residues. Trimming removed 1 base from V and 1 base from J, with 5 bases in between. Germline V gene lookup returns CDR1 SGHTA and CDR2 FQGNSA. The DNA for the CDR3 is TGTACCAGCAGCTTAGGAGGGAGCAATCAGCCCCAGCATTTT. Translation gives CTSSLGGSNQPQHF. The full variable domain, its missing parts supplied by reference TRBV7-2 and TRBJ1-5, is GAGVSQSPSNKVTEKGKDVELRCDPISGHTALYWYRQSLGQGLEFLIYFQGNSAPDKSGLPSDRFSAERTGGSVSTLTIQRTQQEDSAVYLCTSSLGGSNQPQHFGDGTRLSIL.

This clonotype has ten or more counts. This rearrangement joins TRBV5-4 to TRBJ1-1; TRBD1 might be the D (6 bases). The CDR3 contains 14 residues. Trimming left V 2 bases short and J 3 bases short, with 11 bases between. Germline V gives CDR1 SGHNT, CDR2 YYREEE (reference sequence). The CDR3 region is CASSFFPGDTEAFF. CDR3 bases: TGTGCCAGCAGCTTTTTTCCAGGGGACACTGAAGCTTTCTTT.

This clonotype was observed many times. The chain combines TRBV6-2 or TRBV6-3 with TRBJ1-1; 8 bases are a match to TRBD1. The CDR3 sequence is 14 residues long. Germline V CDR1 and CDR2: MNHEY, SVGEGT. V shed 8 bases, J shed 6 bases, and the junction held 11 bases outside the gene matches. The CDR3 nucleotides read TGTGCCAGCCTCCGGGGGACAGGACAATCTGAAGCTTTCTTT. This encodes CASLRGTGQSEAFF.

This clonotype turned up a few times. The rearrangement links TRBV24-1 to TRBJ2-2; D not certain. CDR3 length: 14 amino acids. The V gene's germline CDR1 is KGHDR and CDR2 SFDVKD. V gave up 3 bases and J gave up 2 bases, with 6 bases separating them. DNA of the CDR3: TGTGCCACCAGTGATATTAGTAACACCGGGGAGCTGTTTTTT. Its translation: CATSDISNTGELFF.

This clonotype was recorded at least ten times. The chain employs TRBV7-2 and TRBJ1-1, with D perhaps matching TRBD1 (6 bases). The CDR3 has 14 amino acids. The germline gives CDR1 SGHTA, CDR2 FQGNSA. Trimming left V 4 bases short and J 4 bases short, with 13 bases between. The chain's CDR3 is CASSYPTGSTEAFF. The CDR3 DNA sequence: TGTGCCAGCAGCTACCCGACAGGAAGCACTGAAGCTTTCTTT.

Concerning this clonotype itself: Compared with germline, one end of the junction differs, possibly owing to a read error. This rearrangement joins TRBV19 to TRBJ2-5, with 9 nucleotides matching TRBD2. CDR1 and CDR2 from the germline V gene are LNHDA and SQIVND (reference sequence). The CDR3 length is 13 residues. CDR3 coding DNA: TGTGCCAGTAGTATAGGTGGTAGCGGGGGCCTTAACTTC. Amino acids: CASSIGGSGGLNF.

The rearrangement joins TRBV7-2 to TRBJ2-3; D might be TRBD2 (5 bases). Germline CDR1 is SGHTA and CDR2 is FQGNSA. Trimming removed 5 bases at V and 5 bases at J, with 17 bases between. This CDR3 region has 15 residues. CDR3 bases: TGTGCCAGCAGCCTCCGTCAACGGGGTAAAGATACGCAGTATTTT. Amino acid sequence: CASSLRQRGKDTQYF.

About this clonotype: It may be a read error: a sequence one base away is much more abundant. The chain carries TRBV7-2 and TRBJ2-7; D remains ambiguous. The germline V gene encodes CDR1 SGHTA and CDR2 FQGNSA. The CDR3 consists of 11 residues. The CDR3 DNA is TGTGGCAGCAGCCCACATGACGAGCAGTACTTC. Its translation: CGSSPHDEQYF.

This clonotype was seen at least ten times. This sequence joins TRBV6-2 or TRBV6-3 and TRBJ2-4; 7 bases align to TRBD1. Germline V gene data show CDR1 as MNHEY and CDR2 as SVGEGT. This CDR3 spans 18 amino acids. V was clipped by 6 bases and J by 0 bases; unmatched bases: 14. Here the CDR3 DNA reads TGTGCCAGCAGCTGGGGTCTTGACCGACAGGGAGCCAAAAACATTCAGTACTTC. This translates into CASSWGLDRQGAKNIQYF.

To note about this clonotype: Just one base apart from a much larger clone, this may be a read error. The chain recombines TRBV10-3 with TRBJ2-5; D not certain. Trimming removed 4 bases at V and 5 bases at J, with 11 bases between. The CDR3 consists of 13 residues. From germline, CDR1 is ENHRY and CDR2 SYGVKD. The DNA of the CDR3 is TGTGCCATCAGTGGGTCGGACCGGGAGACCCAGTACTTC. Protein product: CAISGSDRETQYF.

The V and J genes are TRBV27 and TRBJ1-2; D is possibly TRBD1 (6 bases). The V gene lost 5 bases and the J gene lost 6 bases, with 16 bases spanning the gap. The CDR3 is 14 residues long. The V gene's germline CDR1 is MNHEY and CDR2 SMNVEV (reference sequence). This CDR3 is CASSPSRGFHGYTF. The CDR3, as DNA: TGTGCCAGCAGTCCGTCGAGGGGGTTCCATGGCTACACCTTC.

This clonotype was recorded at least ten times. The V call is TRBV7-2, the J call TRBJ2-1; no clear D. The germline CDR1 and CDR2 sequences are SGHTA and FQGNSA. The V and J ends lost 1 base and 5 bases respectively, with 12 bases between them. This CDR3 contains 15 residues. In DNA form, the CDR3 reads TGTGCCAGCAGCTTAGACACGGCTCTCGACAATGAGCAGTTCTTC. This translates into CASSLDTALDNEQFF.

This clonotype was seen ten or more times. The chain combines TRBV20-1 with TRBJ1-1; a weak D match, TRBD1 (5 bases). Germline V gene sequence: CDR1 DFQATT, CDR2 SNEGSKA (reference sequence). This CDR3 spans 12 amino acids. Trimming took off 8 bases at V and 7 bases at J, with 17 bases between the two ends. The CDR3: CSPTQGVREAFF. The CDR3 nucleotides are TGCAGTCCGACGCAGGGTGTCCGTGAAGCTTTCTTT.

The genes are TRBV7-6 and TRBJ2-5; TRBD2 agrees at 15 bases. V lost 4 bases and J lost 2; bases outside the gene matches: 5. Germline CDR1 and CDR2: SGHVS and FNYEAQ. The CDR3 sequence is 17 residues long. The CDR3 region has the DNA TGTGCCAGCAGCTCGGGACTAGCGGGGGGTTTTCAAGAGACCCAGTACTTC. Its translation: CASSSGLAGGFQETQYF.

The sample holds many counts of this clonotype. V gene TRBV7-9 combines with J gene TRBJ1-2; D call uncertain. This CDR3 comprises 16 residues. With 5 bases removed from V and 4 bases from J, the gap between germline ends came to 20 bases. Germline CDR1 reads SEHNR; CDR2 reads FQNEAQ (reference sequence). The CDR3 DNA sequence: TGTGCCAGCAGCCCCCATAGGAACCTACTCTTCTATGGCTACACCTTC. It encodes CASSPHRNLLFYGYTF. Filled out from reference TRBV7-9 and TRBJ1-2, the complete variable domain reads DTGVSQNPRHKITKRGQNVTFRCDPISEHNRLYWYRQTLGQGPEFLTYFQNEAQLEKSRLLSDRFSAERPKGSFSTLEIQRTEQGDSAMYLCASSPHRNLLFYGYTFGSGTRLTVV.

The gene calls are TRBV29-1 and TRBJ1-1, with D possibly being TRBD1 (5 bases). The CDR3 consists of 13 residues. With 7 bases removed from V and 3 bases from J, the gap between germline ends came to 15 bases. Germline values: CDR1 SQVTM, CDR2 ANQGSEA. The CDR3 sequence is CSAGTSQDTEAFF. The CDR3 DNA follows: TGCAGCGCCGGGACCTCTCAAGACACTGAAGCTTTCTTT.

The table lists this clonotype with many counts. V and J are TRBV28 and TRBJ1-4; 7 nucleotides align to TRBD1. The CDR3 is 16 residues long. Trimming cost V 5 bases and J 3 bases; bases outside gene matches: 9. The germline gives CDR1 MDHEN, CDR2 SYDVKM. CDR3 amino acids: CASSTLTGDANEKLFF. As DNA, the CDR3 is TGTGCCAGCAGTACTCTTACAGGGGACGCTAATGAAAAACTGTTTTTT.